Included here is one T cell receptor beta chain sequence, with context. The germline gives CDR1 MRHNA, CDR2 SNTAGT. The ends were cut back, 0 bases at V and 7 bases at J, with 15 bases in the middle. The CDR3 contains 15 residues. The sample belongs to a study of human T cells and chemical hapten exposure. The time point: patch test 1, 2 weeks after DPC sensitization. The treatment is: therapeutic diphenylcyclopropenone sensitization with weekly scalp DPC. Individual cDNA molecules (in the library) carried attached unique molecular identifiers. MiXCR was run by TCRdb on the RACE reads, yielding one entry per CDR3 protein. The sample includes roughly 180,000 distinct CDR3 sequences, under 25% of them seen just once.

This specimen consisted of whole blood, obtained in connection with sensitization to the hapten diphenylcyclopropenone (DPC). This rearrangement joins TRBV6-4 to TRBJ1-2; no clear D. The clonotype was recovered from a woman between 50 and 59 years old with alopecia areata. Some clones in this sample may be carry-over from other donors' samples. Here the CDR3 DNA reads TGTGCCAGCAGTGACTCCGAGGGCAGGACGCGTGGCTACACCTTC. This encodes CASSDSEGRTRGYTF.